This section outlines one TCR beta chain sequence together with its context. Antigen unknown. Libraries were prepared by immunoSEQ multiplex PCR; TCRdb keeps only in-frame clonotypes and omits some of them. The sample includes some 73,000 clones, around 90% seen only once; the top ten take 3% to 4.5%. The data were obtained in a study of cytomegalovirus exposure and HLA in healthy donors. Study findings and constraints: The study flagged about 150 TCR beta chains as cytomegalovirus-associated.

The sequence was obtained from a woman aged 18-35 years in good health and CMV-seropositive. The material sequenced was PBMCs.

CDR3 in amino acids: CASSVARGTDTGELFF. The CDR3 DNA is TGTGCCAGCAGCGTAGCCAGGGGTACGGACACCGGGGAGCTGTTTTTT. V is TRBV9 and J is TRBJ2-2, with a weak D call TRBD1 (6 bases). Germline V gene data show CDR1 as SGDLS and CDR2 as YYNGEE. The CDR3 covers 16 residues. Trimming pared 0 bases from V and 3 bases from J, leaving 12 bases between.